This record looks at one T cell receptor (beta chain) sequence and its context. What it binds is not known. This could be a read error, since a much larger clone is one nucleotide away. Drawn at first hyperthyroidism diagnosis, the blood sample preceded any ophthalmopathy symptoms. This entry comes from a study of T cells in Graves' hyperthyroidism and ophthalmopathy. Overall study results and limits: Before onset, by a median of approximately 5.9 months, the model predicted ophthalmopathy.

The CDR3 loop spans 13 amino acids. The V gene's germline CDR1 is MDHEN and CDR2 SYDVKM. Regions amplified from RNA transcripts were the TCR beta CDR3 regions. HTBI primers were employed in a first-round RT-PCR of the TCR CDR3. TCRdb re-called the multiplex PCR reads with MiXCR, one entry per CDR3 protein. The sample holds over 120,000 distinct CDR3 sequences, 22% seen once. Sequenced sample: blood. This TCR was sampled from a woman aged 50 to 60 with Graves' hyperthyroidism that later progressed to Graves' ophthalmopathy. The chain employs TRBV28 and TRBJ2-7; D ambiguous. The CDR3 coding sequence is TGTGCCACCCCTTTGGGAACTACCTACAAGCAGTACTTC. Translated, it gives CATPLGTTYKQYF. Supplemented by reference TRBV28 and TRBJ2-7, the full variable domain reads DVKVTQSSRYLVKRTGEKVFLECVQDMDHENMFWYRQDPGLGLRLIYFSYDVKMKEKGDIPEGYSVSREKKERFSLILESASTNQTSMYLCATPLGTTYKQYFGPGTRLTVT.